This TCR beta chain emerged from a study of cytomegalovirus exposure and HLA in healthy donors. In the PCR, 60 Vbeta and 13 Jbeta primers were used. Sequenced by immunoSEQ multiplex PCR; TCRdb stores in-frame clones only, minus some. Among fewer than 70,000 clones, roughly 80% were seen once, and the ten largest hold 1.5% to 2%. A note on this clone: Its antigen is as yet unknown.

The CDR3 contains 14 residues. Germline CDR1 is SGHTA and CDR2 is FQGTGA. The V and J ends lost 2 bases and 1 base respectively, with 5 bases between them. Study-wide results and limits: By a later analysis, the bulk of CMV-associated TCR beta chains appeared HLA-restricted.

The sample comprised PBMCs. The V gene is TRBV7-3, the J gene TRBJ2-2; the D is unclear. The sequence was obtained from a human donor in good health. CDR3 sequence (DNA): TGTGCCAGCAGCTTAGGCCTGAACACCGGGGAGCTGTTTTTT. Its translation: CASSLGLNTGELFF.